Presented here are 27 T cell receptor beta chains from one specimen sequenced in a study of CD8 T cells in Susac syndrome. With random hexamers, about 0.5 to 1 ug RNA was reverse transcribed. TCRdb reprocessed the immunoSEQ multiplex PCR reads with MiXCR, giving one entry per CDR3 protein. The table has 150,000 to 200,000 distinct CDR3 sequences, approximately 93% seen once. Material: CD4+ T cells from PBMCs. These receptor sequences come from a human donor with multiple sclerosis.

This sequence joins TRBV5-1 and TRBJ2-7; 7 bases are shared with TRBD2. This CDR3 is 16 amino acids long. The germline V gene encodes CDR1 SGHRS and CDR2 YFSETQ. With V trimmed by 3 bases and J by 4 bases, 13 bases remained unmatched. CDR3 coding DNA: TGCGCCAGCAGCTGGACGGTCACCGGGGGGAGGTACGAGCAGTACTTC. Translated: CASSWTVTGGRYEQYF.

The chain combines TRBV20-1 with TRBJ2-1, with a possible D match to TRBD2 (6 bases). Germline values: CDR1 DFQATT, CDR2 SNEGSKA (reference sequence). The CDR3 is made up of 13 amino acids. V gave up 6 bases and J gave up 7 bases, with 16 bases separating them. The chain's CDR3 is CSAGASGENEQFF. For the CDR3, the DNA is TGCAGTGCGGGAGCTTCGGGAGAGAATGAGCAGTTCTTC.

Here the CDR3 reads CASNDRSGRAVEQYF. The CDR3 DNA is TGTGCCAGCAATGACCGCAGCGGGAGGGCCGTGGAGCAGTACTTC. The chain carries TRBV2 and TRBJ2-7; TRBD2 matches 10 bases. CDR1 is SNHLY, CDR2 FYNNEI, per germline. V lost 7 bases to trimming and J lost 7 bases; unmatched junction nucleotides: 13. The CDR3 is 15 residues long.

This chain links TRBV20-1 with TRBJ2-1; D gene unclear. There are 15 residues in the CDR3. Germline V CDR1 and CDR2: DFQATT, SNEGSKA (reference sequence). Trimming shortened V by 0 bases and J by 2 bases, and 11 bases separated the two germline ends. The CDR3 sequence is CSARDPANAYNEQFF. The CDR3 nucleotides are TGCAGTGCTAGAGATCCGGCGAATGCCTACAATGAGCAGTTCTTC.

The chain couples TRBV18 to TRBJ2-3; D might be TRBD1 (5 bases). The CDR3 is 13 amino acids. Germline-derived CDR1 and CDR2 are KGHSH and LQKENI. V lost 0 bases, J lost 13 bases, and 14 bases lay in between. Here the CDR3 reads CASSPPGRGYEYF. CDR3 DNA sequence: TGTGCCAGCTCACCACCGGGAAGGGGTTATGAGTATTTT.

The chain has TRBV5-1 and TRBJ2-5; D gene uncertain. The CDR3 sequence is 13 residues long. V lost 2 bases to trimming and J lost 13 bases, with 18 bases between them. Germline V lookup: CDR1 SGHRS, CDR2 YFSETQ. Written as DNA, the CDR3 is TGCGCCAGCAGCTTTTCGGACCGTTCCCCCGGGTACTTC. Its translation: CASSFSDRSPGYF.

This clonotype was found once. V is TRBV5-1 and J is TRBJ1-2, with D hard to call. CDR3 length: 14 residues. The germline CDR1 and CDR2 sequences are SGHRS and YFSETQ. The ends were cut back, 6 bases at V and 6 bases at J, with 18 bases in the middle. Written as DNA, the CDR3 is TGCGCCAGCAAGTTTGAGATCGGGATGGATGGCTACACCTTC. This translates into CASKFEIGMDGYTF.

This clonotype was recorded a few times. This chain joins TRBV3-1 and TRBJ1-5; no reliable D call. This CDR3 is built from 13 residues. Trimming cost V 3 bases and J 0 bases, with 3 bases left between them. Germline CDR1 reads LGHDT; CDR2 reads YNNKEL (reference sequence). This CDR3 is CASSQGSNQPQHF. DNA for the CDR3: TGTGCCAGCAGCCAGGGTAGCAATCAGCCCCAGCATTTT. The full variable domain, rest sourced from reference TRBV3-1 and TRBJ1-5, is DTAVSQTPKYLVTQMGNDKSIKCEQNLGHDTMYWYKQDSKKFLKIMFSYNNKELIINETVPNRFSPKSPDKAHLNLHINSLELGDSAVYFCASSQGSNQPQHFGDGTRLSIL.

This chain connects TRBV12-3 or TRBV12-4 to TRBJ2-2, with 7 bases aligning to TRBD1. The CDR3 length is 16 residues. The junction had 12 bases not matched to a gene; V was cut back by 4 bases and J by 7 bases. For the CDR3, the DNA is TGTGCCAGCAGTTCTTTCCCTATAGGGGGCTTCGGGGAGCTGTTTTTT. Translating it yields CASSSFPIGGFGELFF.

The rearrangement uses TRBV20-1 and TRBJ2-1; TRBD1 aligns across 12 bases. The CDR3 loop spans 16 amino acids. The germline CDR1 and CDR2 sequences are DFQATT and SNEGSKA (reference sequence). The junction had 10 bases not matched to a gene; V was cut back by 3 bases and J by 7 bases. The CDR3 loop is CSASMAGQGADNEQFF. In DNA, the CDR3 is TGCAGTGCTAGCATGGCGGGACAGGGGGCGGATAATGAGCAGTTCTTC.

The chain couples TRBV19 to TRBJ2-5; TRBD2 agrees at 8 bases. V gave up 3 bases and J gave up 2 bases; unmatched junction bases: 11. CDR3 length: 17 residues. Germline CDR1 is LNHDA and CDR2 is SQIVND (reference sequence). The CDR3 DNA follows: TGTGCCAGTAGTATGGGTGGCTGGCGGGAGGCACAAGAGACCCAGTACTTC. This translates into CASSMGGWREAQETQYF. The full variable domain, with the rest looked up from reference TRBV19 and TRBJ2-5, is DGGITQSPKYLFRKEGQNVTLSCEQNLNHDAMYWYRQDPGQGLRLIYYSQIVNDFQKGDIAEGYSVSREKKESFPLTVTSAQKNPTAFYLCASSMGGWREAQETQYFGPGTRLLVL.

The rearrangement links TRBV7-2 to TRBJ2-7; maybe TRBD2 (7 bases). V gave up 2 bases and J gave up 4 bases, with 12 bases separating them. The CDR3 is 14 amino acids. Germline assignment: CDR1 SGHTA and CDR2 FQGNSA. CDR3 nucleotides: TGTGCCAGCAGCTTAATGGGGGGGCGTTACGAGCAGTACTTC. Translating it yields CASSLMGGRYEQYF.

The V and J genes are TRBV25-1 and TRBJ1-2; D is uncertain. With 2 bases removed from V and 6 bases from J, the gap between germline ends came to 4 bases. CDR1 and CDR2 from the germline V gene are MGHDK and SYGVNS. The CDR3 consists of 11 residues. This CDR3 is CASSERDGYTF. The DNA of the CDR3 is TGTGCCAGCAGTGAAAGGGATGGCTACACCTTC.

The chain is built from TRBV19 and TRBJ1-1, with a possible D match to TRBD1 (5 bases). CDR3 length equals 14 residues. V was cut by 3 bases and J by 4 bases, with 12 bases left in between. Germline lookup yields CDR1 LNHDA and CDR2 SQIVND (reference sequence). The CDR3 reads CASSMGLRGTEAFF. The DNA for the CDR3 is TGTGCCAGTAGTATGGGCCTGAGGGGCACTGAAGCTTTCTTT. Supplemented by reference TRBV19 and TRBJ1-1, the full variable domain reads DGGITQSPKYLFRKEGQNVTLSCEQNLNHDAMYWYRQDPGQGLRLIYYSQIVNDFQKGDIAEGYSVSREKKESFPLTVTSAQKNPTAFYLCASSMGLRGTEAFFGQGTRLTVV.

Here the CDR3 DNA reads TGCGCCAGCAGCCAAGATCTCCAGGGAGGCGGGGAGCTGTTTTTT. This sequence encodes CASSQDLQGGGELFF. The V and J genes are TRBV4-1 and TRBJ2-2; D might be TRBD2 (6 bases). The germline V and J ends were trimmed by 0 bases and 7 bases, with 12 bases remaining between them. This CDR3 comprises 15 residues. CDR1 and CDR2 from the germline V gene are MGHRA and YSYEKL.

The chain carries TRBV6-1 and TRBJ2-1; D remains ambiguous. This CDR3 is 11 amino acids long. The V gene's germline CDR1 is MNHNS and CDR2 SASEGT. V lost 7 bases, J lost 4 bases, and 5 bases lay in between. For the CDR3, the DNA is TGTGCCAGCACCAAGTACAATGAGCAGTTCTTC. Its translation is CASTKYNEQFF.

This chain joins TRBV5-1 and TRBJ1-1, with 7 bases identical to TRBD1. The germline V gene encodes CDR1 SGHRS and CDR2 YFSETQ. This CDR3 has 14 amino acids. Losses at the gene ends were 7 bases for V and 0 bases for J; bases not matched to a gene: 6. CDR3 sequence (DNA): TGCGCCAGCCGAGTCGGGACAGTGAACACTGAAGCTTTCTTT. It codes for CASRVGTVNTEAFF.

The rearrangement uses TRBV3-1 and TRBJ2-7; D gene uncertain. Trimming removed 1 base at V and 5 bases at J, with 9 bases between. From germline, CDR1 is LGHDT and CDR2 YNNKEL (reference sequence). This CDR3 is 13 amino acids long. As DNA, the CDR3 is TGTGCCAGCAGCCAAGTCTGCGAGCACGAGCAGTACTTC. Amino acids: CASSQVCEHEQYF.

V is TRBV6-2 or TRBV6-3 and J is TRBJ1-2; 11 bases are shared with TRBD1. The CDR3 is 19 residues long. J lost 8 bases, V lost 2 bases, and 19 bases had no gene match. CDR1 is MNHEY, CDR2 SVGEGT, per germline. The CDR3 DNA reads TGTGCCAGCAGTTACGAACGAGGGGACAGGGGGACCCAAGGAGGAGGCTACACCTTC. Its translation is CASSYERGDRGTQGGGYTF.

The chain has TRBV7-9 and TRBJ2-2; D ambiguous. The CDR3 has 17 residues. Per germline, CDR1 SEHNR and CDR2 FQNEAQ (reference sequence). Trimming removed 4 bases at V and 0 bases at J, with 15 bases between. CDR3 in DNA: TGTGCCAGCAGCTCACCCCGCAGGATAACGAACACCGGGGAGCTGTTTTTT. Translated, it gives CASSSPRRITNTGELFF. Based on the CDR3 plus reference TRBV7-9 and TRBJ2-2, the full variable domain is DTGVSQNPRHKITKRGQNVTFRCDPISEHNRLYWYRQTLGQGPEFLTYFQNEAQLEKSRLLSDRFSAERPKGSFSTLEIQRTEQGDSAMYLCASSSPRRITNTGELFFGEGSRLTVL.

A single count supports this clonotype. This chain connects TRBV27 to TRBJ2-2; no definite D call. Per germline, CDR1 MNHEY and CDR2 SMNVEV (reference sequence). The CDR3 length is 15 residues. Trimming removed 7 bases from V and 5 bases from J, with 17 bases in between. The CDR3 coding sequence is TGTGCCAGCACCTGGACGAGGTCTTCGACCGGGGAGCTGTTTTTT. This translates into CASTWTRSSTGELFF.

The CDR3 region is CASSLPVLDEQFF. DNA of the CDR3: TGTGCCAGCAGCTTACCGGTCCTAGACGAGCAGTTCTTC. V is TRBV7-2 and J is TRBJ2-1; D is uncertain. This CDR3 is built from 13 residues. Germline assignment: CDR1 SGHTA and CDR2 FQGNSA. The V end was cut by 2 bases, the J end by 10 bases, with 12 bases between.

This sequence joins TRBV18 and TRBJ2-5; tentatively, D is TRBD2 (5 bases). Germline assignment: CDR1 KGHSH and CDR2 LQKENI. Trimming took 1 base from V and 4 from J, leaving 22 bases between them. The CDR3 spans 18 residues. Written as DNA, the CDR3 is TGTGCCAGCTCACCACGGTATCGCGGGCCGAAGGGTGGAGAGACCCAGTACTTC. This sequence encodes CASSPRYRGPKGGETQYF.

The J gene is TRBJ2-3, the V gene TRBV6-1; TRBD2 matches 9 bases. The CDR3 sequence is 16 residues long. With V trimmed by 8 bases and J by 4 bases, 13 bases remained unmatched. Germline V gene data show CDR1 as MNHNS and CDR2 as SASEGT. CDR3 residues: CASHPTGGGAADTQYF. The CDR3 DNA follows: TGTGCCAGCCATCCAACTGGCGGGGGGGCCGCAGATACGCAGTATTTT.

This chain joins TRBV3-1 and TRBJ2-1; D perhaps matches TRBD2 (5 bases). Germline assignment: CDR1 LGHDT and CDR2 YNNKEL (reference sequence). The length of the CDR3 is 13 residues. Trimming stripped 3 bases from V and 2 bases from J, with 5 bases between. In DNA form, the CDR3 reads TGTGCCAGCAGCCAGGGAGCCTACAATGAGCAGTTCTTC. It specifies CASSQGAYNEQFF.

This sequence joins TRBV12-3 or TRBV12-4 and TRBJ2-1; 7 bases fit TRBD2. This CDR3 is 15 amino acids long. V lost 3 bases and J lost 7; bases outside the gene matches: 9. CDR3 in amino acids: CASSFGGGVRNEQFF. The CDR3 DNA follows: TGTGCCAGCAGTTTTGGGGGGGGAGTTAGGAATGAGCAGTTCTTC.

The CDR3 coding sequence is TGTGCCAGCAGCCCTCAAAGGGGGGTAGCCTACGAGCAGTACTTC. It specifies CASSPQRGVAYEQYF. The chain couples TRBV6-1 to TRBJ2-7; the D call may be TRBD1 or TRBD2 (6 bases each). V dropped 6 bases and J dropped 2 bases, with 17 bases sitting between them. CDR1 and CDR2 from the germline V gene are MNHNS and SASEGT. The CDR3 has 15 amino acids.